What follows is one TCR beta chain and its context. The data originate from a study of OX40 agonist ivuxolimab in advanced cancers. Libraries were prepared by immunoSEQ multiplex PCR; TCRdb keeps only in-frame clonotypes and omits some of them. The sample includes around 110,000 clones, about 91% of them seen just once. V lost 3 bases and J 1 base, leaving 3 bases between the germline ends. CDR3 length: 12 residues. From germline, CDR1 is MDHEN and CDR2 SYDVKM. The clonotype was recovered from an adult with an advanced solid tumor such as melanoma, head and neck, liver or kidney cancer. Sequencing used CD4+ or CD8+ T cells sorted from blood, obtained in a trial of the OX40 agonist ivuxolimab. This sequence joins TRBV28 and TRBJ1-2, with D hard to call. The CDR3 spells CASSFLNYGYTF. In DNA, the CDR3 is TGTGCCAGCAGTTTCCTTAACTATGGCTACACCTTC.